Presented here are 21 T cell receptor beta chains from one specimen sequenced in a study of shared clonotypes between healthy human individuals. Sequenced by immunoSEQ multiplex PCR; TCRdb stores in-frame clones only, minus some. The sample shows nearly 2 million clones, less than 95% of them seen only once. The naive CD8 population came from CD45RO-negative cells selected for CCR7, without terminally differentiated effector memory CD45RA+ cells. Sequenced input: naive CD8+ T cells sorted from blood. The receptors derive from a man aged 18 to 29 in good health.

In DNA, the CDR3 is TGTGCCAGCAGCTTTTGGGGGGTGGCGGATGAGCAGTTCTTC. Protein: CASSFWGVADEQFF. J is TRBJ2-1 and V is TRBV11-2; possibly TRBD2 for D (6 bases). The CDR3 contains 14 residues. Germline V CDR1 and CDR2: SGHAT, FQNNGV. V was cut by 3 bases and J by 8 bases, with 14 bases left in between. The full variable domain, its missing parts supplied by reference TRBV11-2 and TRBJ2-1, is EAGVAQSPRYKIIEKRQSVAFWCNPISGHATLYWYQQILGQGPKLLIQFQNNGVVDDSQLPKDRFSAERLKGVDSTLKIQPAKLEDSAVYLCASSFWGVADEQFFGPGTRLTVL.

This chain links TRBV7-9 with TRBJ2-1, with 8 bases identical to TRBD2. The CDR3 length is 16 residues. Germline V gene sequence: CDR1 SEHNR, CDR2 FQNEAQ (reference sequence). V gave up 3 bases and J gave up 3 bases; unmatched junction bases: 7. The CDR3 sequence: CASSLGSGSYYNEQFF. The CDR3 region has the DNA TGTGCCAGCAGCTTGGGGAGCGGGAGCTACTACAATGAGCAGTTCTTC.

This rearrangement joins TRBV28 to TRBJ1-5; 10 bases are a match to TRBD1. The CDR3 consists of 15 residues. The V and J ends lost 6 bases and 5 bases, in that order; junction bases with no gene match: 7. From germline, CDR1 is MDHEN and CDR2 SYDVKM. The CDR3 reads CASRGGTGVDQPQHF. The CDR3 DNA is TGTGCCAGCAGGGGCGGGACAGGGGTCGATCAGCCCCAGCATTTT.

The V gene is TRBV13, the J gene TRBJ1-4; D uncertain. Between the trimmed V and J ends, which lost 0 bases and 8 bases, there was a span of 13 bases. The germline CDR1 and CDR2 sequences are PRHDT and FYEKMQ (reference sequence). The CDR3 has 15 amino acids. The CDR3 DNA is TGTGCCAGCAGCTTAGGCCGGGGATTGGGGGAAAAACTGTTTTTT. Its protein is CASSLGRGLGEKLFF.

The chain is built from TRBV11-2 and TRBJ2-7; no reliable D call. The CDR3 loop spans 14 amino acids. From germline, CDR1 is SGHAT and CDR2 FQNNGV. V lost 5 bases and J 2 bases, leaving 13 bases between the germline ends. The CDR3 DNA reads as TGTGCCAGCAGCATATGCCGAAGAGCCTACGAGCAGTACTTC. This codes for CASSICRRAYEQYF.

This chain uses TRBV6-5 with TRBJ2-7; 8 nucleotides line up with TRBD2. J was trimmed by 5 bases and V by 2 bases; bases with no gene match: 8. The CDR3 totals 15 residues. The V gene's germline CDR1 is MNHEY and CDR2 SVGAGI. Written as DNA, the CDR3 is TGTGCCAGCAGTTACAGTCAAGCGGGAGCGGACGAGCAGTACTTC. It specifies CASSYSQAGADEQYF.

The chain joins TRBV2 to TRBJ2-7; D perhaps matches TRBD1 (7 bases). The V gene's germline CDR1 is SNHLY and CDR2 FYNNEI. The length of the CDR3 is 15 residues. Trimming took 0 bases from V and 7 from J, leaving 16 bases between them. The CDR3 protein is CASSEAPMAGGEQYF. The CDR3 bases are TGTGCCAGCAGTGAAGCTCCCATGGCAGGGGGGGAGCAGTACTTC. Looking up the rest from reference TRBV2 and TRBJ2-7 gives the full variable domain: EPEVTQTPSHQVTQMGQEVILRCVPISNHLYFYWYRQILGQKVEFLVSFYNNEISEKSEIFDDQFSVERPDGSNFTLKIRSTKLEDSAMYFCASSEAPMAGGEQYFGPGTRLTVT.

The CDR3: CASSLEREGYYEQYF. The CDR3 DNA reads TGTGCCAGCAGCTTAGAAAGGGAGGGTTACTACGAGCAGTACTTC. V usage is TRBV7-2 and J usage is TRBJ2-7; 7 bases line up with TRBD2. The CDR3 spans 15 residues. V shed 1 base and J 3 bases; nucleotides not matched to a gene: 6. Germline lookup yields CDR1 SGHTA and CDR2 FQGNSA.

V is TRBV13 and J is TRBJ2-3, with TRBD2 matching 9 bases. Germline lookup yields CDR1 PRHDT and CDR2 FYEKMQ (reference sequence). With 3 bases clipped from V and 2 bases from J, the junction kept 15 bases outside the gene matches. The CDR3 sequence is 19 residues long. The CDR3 bases are TGTGCCAGCAGCTTGAGACTAGCGGCGGGCCAAGACCACACAGATACGCAGTATTTT. It specifies CASSLRLAAGQDHTDTQYF.

The chain uses TRBV15 and TRBJ2-1, with unresolved D. Trimming left V 5 bases short and J 1 base short, with 6 bases between. The CDR3 extends over 13 amino acids. The V gene's germline CDR1 is LNHNV and CDR2 YYDKDF (reference sequence). Here the CDR3 DNA reads TGTGCCACCAGCGAACAGTCCTACAATGAGCAGTTCTTC. Its protein product is CATSEQSYNEQFF.

For the CDR3, the DNA is TGTGCCAGCACCGTAGGTTGGGGTAATGAAAAACTGTTTTTT. Amino acids: CASTVGWGNEKLFF. The genes are TRBV5-5 and TRBJ1-4; unclear D gene. The length of the CDR3 is 14 residues. Germline CDR1 and CDR2: SGHKS and YYEKEE (reference sequence). V was clipped by 6 bases and J by 4 bases, with 13 bases between them.

V and J are TRBV27 and TRBJ2-1; D possibly corresponds to TRBD1 (5 bases). V was shortened by 2 bases and J by 7 bases, with 18 bases between the two germline ends. The germline CDR1 and CDR2 sequences are MNHEY and SMNVEV (reference sequence). The CDR3 has 16 amino acids. The CDR3 protein is CASSLTQGTLRNEQFF. Written as DNA, the CDR3 is TGTGCCAGCAGTTTAACGCAGGGTACATTGAGGAATGAGCAGTTCTTC.

This clone was recorded only once. The CDR3 DNA is TGTGCCAGCAGCACTGTCCGCGGGGGAGCTTGGGGCTACACCTTC. Residues: CASSTVRGGAWGYTF. This chain joins TRBV7-9 and TRBJ1-2; possible D gene TRBD1, 5 bases. CDR1 is SEHNR, CDR2 FQNEAQ, per germline (reference sequence). The V end lost 5 bases, the J end lost 8 bases, and 21 bases lay between the germline ends. The CDR3 runs 15 residues.

The gene calls are TRBV20-1 and TRBJ2-1; D remains unclear. Looked up from germline, CDR1 is DFQATT and CDR2 is SNEGSKA (reference sequence). Trimming took 3 bases from V and 8 from J, leaving 8 bases between them. The CDR3 has 11 residues. CDR3 nucleotides: TGCAGTGCTAGGGCGATCGATGAGCAGTTCTTC. Translating gives CSARAIDEQFF.

There are a few counts of this clone. V is TRBV6-4 and J is TRBJ1-6; D gene uncertain. This CDR3 has 13 amino acids. Germline V gene data show CDR1 as MRHNA and CDR2 as SNTAGT. Deletions cut 3 bases from V and 7 bases from J, with 7 bases between. In DNA, the CDR3 is TGTGCCAGCAGTGAAGAGTGGAATTCACCCCTCCACTTT. Its translation is CASSEEWNSPLHF.

Points on this clone: This CDR3 is also generated by other DNA sequences in the sample. The gene calls are TRBV28 and TRBJ1-3; D gene ambiguous. V lost 3 bases, J lost 0 bases, and 6 bases lay in between. The CDR3 has 14 amino acids. Germline V lookup: CDR1 MDHEN, CDR2 SYDVKM. CDR3: CASSFLGSGNTIYF. In DNA, the CDR3 is TGTGCCAGCAGTTTTCTGGGCTCTGGAAACACCATATATTTT.

The CDR3 bases are TGTGCCAGCAGCCACGGAACCTACGAGCAGTACTTC. The encoded protein is CASSHGTYEQYF. The chain employs TRBV7-8 and TRBJ2-7, with D unclear. V dropped 5 bases and J dropped 2 bases, with 7 bases sitting between them. The germline gives CDR1 SGHVS, CDR2 FQNEAQ. The CDR3 has 12 amino acids.

The chain joins TRBV7-9 to TRBJ2-2; possible D gene TRBD2, 5 bases. The length of the CDR3 is 11 residues. Germline CDR1 reads SEHNR; CDR2 reads FQNEAQ (reference sequence). The CDR3 reads CAAGNTGELFF. The CDR3 DNA sequence: TGTGCTGCGGGGAACACCGGGGAGCTGTTTTTT.

This clone was picked up one time. The DNA for the CDR3 is TGTGCCAGCAGCTTAGGAGCGGGAGTGCTTGGGGAGCAGTACTTC. Protein sequence: CASSLGAGVLGEQYF. V gene TRBV7-8 combines with J gene TRBJ2-7, with TRBD2 matching 8 bases. Germline loops: CDR1 SGHVS, CDR2 FQNEAQ. The CDR3 totals 15 residues. V shed 1 base and J 7 bases; nucleotides not matched to a gene: 9.

This sequence joins TRBV7-9 and TRBJ2-1; D is ambiguous. V lost 6 bases, J lost 8 bases, and 11 bases lay in between. The V gene's germline CDR1 is SEHNR and CDR2 FQNEAQ (reference sequence). The CDR3 has 12 amino acids. CDR3 sequence: CASSYFADEQFF. The CDR3 bases are TGTGCCAGCAGTTACTTCGCGGATGAGCAGTTCTTC.

The CDR3 region is CASSEPGHTGELFF. The CDR3 DNA is TGCGCCAGCAGCGAACCGGGACACACCGGGGAGCTGTTTTTT. V gene TRBV4-1 combines with J gene TRBJ2-2; D might be TRBD1 or TRBD2, each matching 5 bases. V gave up 5 bases and J gave up 3 bases, with 10 bases separating them. The CDR3 loop spans 14 amino acids. CDR1 is MGHRA and CDR2 is YSYEKL in the germline V gene.